Listed here are 9 T cell receptor beta chains from one sample, sequenced in a study of T cells in Graves' hyperthyroidism and ophthalmopathy. Amplification targeted TCR beta CDR3 regions from RNA transcripts. Initially, a first-round RT-PCR of the TCR CDR3 employed the HTBI primer set. TCRdb re-called the multiplex PCR reads through MiXCR, storing one row per CDR3 protein. The sample has some 600,000 distinct CDR3 sequences; approximately 13% are singletons. Sequencing input: blood. The receptors shown here come from a woman between 25 and 40 years old with Graves' hyperthyroidism that later progressed to Graves' ophthalmopathy.

With regard to this clonotype: With a much larger clone just one base away, this may be a read error. J is TRBJ2-2 and V is TRBV5-6; perhaps TRBD1 as D (7 bases). This CDR3 is built from 15 residues. Germline V lookup: CDR1 SGHDT, CDR2 YYEEEE. This CDR3 is CASSFRQGRTGGLFF. CDR3 nucleotides: TGTGCCAGCAGCTTTCGACAGGGTCGCACCGGGGGGCTGTTTTTT.

This clonotype has ten or more counts. This rearrangement joins TRBV5-6 to TRBJ1-2; D call uncertain. Trimming took 2 bases from V and 2 from J, leaving 10 bases between them. The CDR3 sequence is 14 residues long. Germline CDR1 SGHDT, CDR2 YYEEEE. Written as DNA, the CDR3 is TGTGCCAGCAGCTTAGGACCGTCGAACTATGGCTACACCTTC. It specifies CASSLGPSNYGYTF.

The sample holds a few counts of this clonotype. CDR3 nucleotide sequence: TGTGCCAGCAGCGCTAGCGCCTCCTACAATGAGCAGTTCTTC. It translates to CASSASASYNEQFF. The chain joins TRBV7-3 to TRBJ2-1; TRBD2 is a possible D gene (6 bases). Trimming removed 5 bases at V and 0 bases at J, with 8 bases between. Germline CDR1 reads SGHTA; CDR2 reads FQGTGA. The length of the CDR3 is 14 residues.

In its sample, this clonotype was seen a few times. The CDR3 spells CASSSALQDPYEQYF. The DNA for the CDR3 is TGTGCCAGCAGCTCCGCTTTACAGGATCCCTACGAGCAGTACTTC. The chain combines TRBV7-9 with TRBJ2-7; possible D gene TRBD1, 5 bases. V lost 4 bases and J lost 2, with 15 bases in between. The germline CDR1 and CDR2 sequences are SEHNR and FQNEAQ (reference sequence). The CDR3 consists of 15 residues.

The V gene is TRBV11-3, the J gene TRBJ1-2, with D uncertain. The CDR3 contains 11 residues. The V gene's germline CDR1 is SGHNT and CDR2 YENEEA. V shed 5 bases and J shed 11 bases, with 12 bases lying between them. CDR3 region: CASSLGLLYTF. For the CDR3, the DNA is TGTGCCAGCAGCCTCGGTTTGTTGTACACCTTC.

As regards this clonotype: The final CDR3 position lacks the conserved phenylalanine or tryptophan, pointing to a likely read error. This chain links TRBV27 with TRBJ1-5, with a tentative D call TRBD1 (6 bases). Germline CDR1 is MNHEY and CDR2 is SMNVEV (reference sequence). The CDR3 extends over 17 amino acids. Deletions cut 7 bases from V and 0 bases from J, with 19 bases between. CDR3 sequence (DNA): TGTGCCAGCAAGGAGGGGGGACGTATGGATAGCAATCAGCCCCAGCATCTT. Protein: CASKEGGRMDSNQPQHL.

This clonotype has a count of ten or more. The chain recombines TRBV5-1 with TRBJ2-7, with D unresolved. Trimming took 4 bases from V and 2 from J, leaving 10 bases between them. CDR3 length: 13 amino acids. CDR1 SGHRS and CDR2 YFSETQ come from the germline V gene. The CDR3 nucleotides read TGCGCCAGCAGCAAGGACGGACCCTACGAGCAGTACTTC. Its translation is CASSKDGPYEQYF.

The sample holds many counts of this clonotype. The V and J genes are TRBV28 and TRBJ2-3; weak D call: TRBD2 (5 bases). Trimming took 6 bases from V and 0 from J, leaving 19 bases between them. The CDR3 has 17 amino acids. Germline V gene sequence: CDR1 MDHEN, CDR2 SYDVKM. The CDR3 region is CASSLGVDTTSTDTQYF. In nucleotides, the CDR3 is TGTGCCAGCAGCCTGGGAGTCGACACCACTAGCACAGATACGCAGTATTTT.

This clonotype was counted ten times or more. This chain joins TRBV19 and TRBJ2-1; either TRBD1 or TRBD2 may fit D (5 bases each). CDR1 is LNHDA and CDR2 is SQIVND in the germline V gene (reference sequence). Trimming cost V 4 bases and J 3 bases, with 10 bases left between them. The CDR3 extends over 14 amino acids. CDR3: CASSTGTFYNEQFF. The DNA of the CDR3 is TGTGCCAGTAGTACCGGGACCTTCTACAATGAGCAGTTCTTC. The complete variable domain, with remaining parts taken from reference TRBV19 and TRBJ2-1, reads DGGITQSPKYLFRKEGQNVTLSCEQNLNHDAMYWYRQDPGQGLRLIYYSQIVNDFQKGDIAEGYSVSREKKESFPLTVTSAQKNPTAFYLCASSTGTFYNEQFFGPGTRLTVL.